The clone carrying this TCR beta chain came up many times. V was pared by 3 bases and J by 0 bases, with 12 bases between. CDR3 length: 15 residues. These data belong to a study of regulatory T cells in long-lasting Graves disease. Combining iRepertoire HTBI primers with Arm-PCR of CDR3 regions, the authors built TCR beta libraries. MiXCR was run by TCRdb on the multiplex PCR reads, yielding one entry per CDR3 protein. The repertoire includes some 500,000 distinct CDR3 sequences, 16% of them detected once, and 20% to 30% sits in the top ten. Time point defined: newly diagnosed GD, antithyroid drugs for less than 3 months. RNA isolated from PBMCs was used to make the TCR library. The same specimen was also included in a second study, on T cells in Graves' hyperthyroidism and ophthalmopathy. From that paper: The definition of stable Graves' hyperthyroidism was no ophthalmopathy progression within 18 months. Exclusion followed for patients with uncontrolled infection, other autoimmune disease, pregnancy or lactation.

This chain connects TRBV12-3 or TRBV12-4 to TRBJ2-7; D is ambiguous. The sequence was obtained from a woman aged 35-65 years with Graves disease. Material: peripheral blood mononuclear cells (PBMCs), obtained at new diagnosis, from a patient treated with antithyroid drugs. CDR3 DNA: TGTGCCAGCAGTTTGGAAAAGGGAAGCTCCTACGAGCAGTACTTC. This gives the protein CASSLEKGSSYEQYF.